This note documents a single TCR beta chain sequence. The antigen is undetermined. RNA, at roughly 0.45 to 1 ug, was reverse transcribed with random hexamers. TCRdb recomputed calls from the immunoSEQ multiplex PCR reads with MiXCR, one row per CDR3 protein. The data show around 140,000 distinct CDR3 sequences, over 75% seen once. This entry belongs to a study of CD8 T cells in Susac syndrome. The study, taken as a whole, reports: Regarding the TCR sequencing and HLA analysis, the study admitted that a relatively small number of individuals were involved.

TEMRA cells were FACS-enriched, and CD8+ and CD4+ T cells were isolated negatively. The CDR3 runs 15 residues. Deletions cut 2 bases from V and 2 bases from J, with 9 bases between. The chain recombines TRBV12-3 or TRBV12-4 with TRBJ2-2, with D uncertain. Sequenced: CD8+ T cells from PBMCs. The TCR originated in a human donor with multiple sclerosis. CDR3 sequence reads: CASSLRWGNTGELFF. In DNA form, the CDR3 reads TGTGCCAGCAGTTTACGTTGGGGTAACACCGGGGAGCTGTTTTTT.